The 15 T cell receptor beta chains below all came from one sample that was sequenced in a study of blood T cell repertoires in COVID-19. Only in-frame clones appear in the TCRdb table, and some are missing; sequencing was by immunoSEQ multiplex PCR. This table has approximately 500,000 clones, roughly 89% appearing once. Sequenced material: peripheral blood. The receptors originated from a woman aged 50 to 60 with COVID-19, enrolled during active disease.

This clone is a singleton in its sample. The chain links TRBV7-3 to TRBJ2-1; 7 nucleotides agree with TRBD2. Germline assignment: CDR1 SGHTA and CDR2 FQGTGA. CDR3 size: 14 residues. J gave up 6 bases and V 5 bases, and 7 bases lay outside the gene matches. Written as DNA, the CDR3 is TGTGCCAGCAGCCGAGCGGGGTCCATCAATGAGCAGTTCTTC. It is translated as CASSRAGSINEQFF.

The V gene is TRBV7-2, the J gene TRBJ2-5, with D perhaps TRBD2 (7 bases). The CDR3 has 12 residues. Germline CDR1 SGHTA, CDR2 FQGNSA. Trimming pared 6 bases from V and 9 bases from J, leaving 14 bases between. Written as DNA, the CDR3 is TGTGCCAGCAGTAGAGGGGGGAGGGCCCAGTACTTC. Protein sequence: CASSRGGRAQYF. Full variable domain (outside the CDR3, taken from reference TRBV7-2 and TRBJ2-5): GAGVSQSPSNKVTEKGKDVELRCDPISGHTALYWYRQSLGQGLEFLIYFQGNSAPDKSGLPSDRFSAERTGGSVSTLTIQRTQQEDSAVYLCASSRGGRAQYFGPGTRLLVL.

J is TRBJ2-7 and V is TRBV6-5; possible D gene TRBD1, 5 bases. The CDR3 is made up of 13 amino acids. CDR1 and CDR2 (germline): MNHEY, SVGAGI. Trimming stripped 2 bases from V and 3 bases from J, with 8 bases between. The CDR3 here is CASSYSRDYEQYF. In DNA form, the CDR3 reads TGTGCCAGCAGTTACAGCAGGGACTACGAGCAGTACTTC.

This chain connects TRBV24-1 to TRBJ2-4; maybe TRBD1 (6 bases). Germline V gene lookup returns CDR1 KGHDR and CDR2 SFDVKD. The germline V and J ends were trimmed by 4 bases and 1 base, with 19 bases remaining between them. The CDR3 runs to 18 residues. The CDR3 is CATSEGRGLVLAKNIQYF. As DNA, the CDR3 is TGTGCCACCAGTGAGGGCAGGGGTCTTGTATTGGCCAAAAACATTCAGTACTTC.

This clone was counted a single time. V gene TRBV6-1 combines with J gene TRBJ1-1; 10 bases agree with TRBD1. The CDR3 consists of 16 residues. Germline lookup yields CDR1 MNHNS and CDR2 SASEGT. V gave up 3 bases and J gave up 5 bases; unmatched junction bases: 9. The CDR3 DNA reads as TGTGCCAGCAGTGAGAGGAGGACAGGGGGTGAAACTGAAGCTTTCTTT. Translation gives CASSERRTGGETEAFF.

The rearrangement links TRBV5-1 to TRBJ2-1, with D possibly being TRBD2 (6 bases). The ends were cut back, 0 bases at V and 4 bases at J, with 8 bases in the middle. CDR3 length equals 14 residues. Germline assignment: CDR1 SGHRS and CDR2 YFSETQ. The CDR3 protein is CASSLAGEYNEQFF. The CDR3 region has the DNA TGCGCCAGCAGCTTGGCGGGGGAGTACAATGAGCAGTTCTTC.

The genes are TRBV5-1 and TRBJ1-1; no reliable D call. CDR1 SGHRS and CDR2 YFSETQ come from the germline V gene. Deletions cut 3 bases from V and 11 bases from J, with 14 bases between. This CDR3 has 12 amino acids. The CDR3 nucleotides read TGCGCCAGCAGCTGGGCAGGCACGGTTGCTTTCTTT. It specifies CASSWAGTVAFF.

This chain uses TRBV30 with TRBJ2-5, with a weak D call TRBD2 (6 bases). The CDR3 is 15 residues long. Per the germline V gene, CDR1 is GTSNPN and CDR2 is SVGIG (reference sequence). Trimming shortened V by 0 bases and J by 2 bases, and 13 bases separated the two germline ends. CDR3 protein: CAWSVGDAGQETQYF. CDR3 coding DNA: TGTGCCTGGAGTGTGGGTGACGCGGGACAAGAGACCCAGTACTTC.

The CDR3 spells CASSQDGTGWRTEAFF. The DNA for the CDR3 is TGCGCCAGCAGCCAAGACGGGACAGGGTGGAGAACTGAAGCTTTCTTT. This chain links TRBV4-1 with TRBJ1-1; 9 nucleotides align to TRBD1. Looked up from germline, CDR1 is MGHRA and CDR2 is YSYEKL. CDR3 length: 16 amino acids. V trimming: 0 bases; J trimming: 5 bases; junction bases outside the gene matches: 7.

V usage is TRBV19 and J usage is TRBJ1-5, with a tentative D call TRBD1 (5 bases). Germline values: CDR1 LNHDA, CDR2 SQIVND (reference sequence). The CDR3 is made up of 14 amino acids. The V and J ends lost 7 bases and 4 bases respectively, with 14 bases between them. This chain's CDR3 is CASTRGGTNQPQHF. The CDR3 nucleotides are TGTGCCAGTACCCGGGGGGGTACGAATCAGCCCCAGCATTTT.

The sample holds one count of this clone. The CDR3 nucleotides are TGTGCCAGCAGCGCGGACAGGGGTGGATACAATGAGCAGTTCTTC. Translation: CASSADRGGYNEQFF. The J gene is TRBJ2-1, the V gene TRBV5-4; TRBD1 matches 9 bases. The CDR3 is 15 residues long. Germline CDR1 and CDR2: SGHNT and YYREEE (reference sequence). V trimming: 4 bases; J trimming: 4 bases; junction bases outside the gene matches: 6. The whole variable domain, remainder taken from reference TRBV5-4 and TRBJ2-1, is ETGVTQSPTHLIKTRGQQVTLRCSSQSGHNTVSWYQQALGQGPQFIFQYYREEENGRGNFPPRFSGLQFPNYSSELNVNALELDDSALYLCASSADRGGYNEQFFGPGTRLTVL.

The chain is built from TRBV30 and TRBJ1-2; maybe TRBD1 (5 bases). V lost 1 base and J lost 6, with 18 bases in between. The CDR3 loop spans 15 amino acids. Germline lookup yields CDR1 GTSNPN and CDR2 SVGIG (reference sequence). The CDR3 loop is CAWSAKGLQLHGYTF. The CDR3 nucleotides read TGTGCCTGGAGTGCCAAGGGGTTGCAACTCCATGGCTACACCTTC.

The chain has TRBV12-3 or TRBV12-4 and TRBJ2-2, with D hard to call. The CDR3 extends over 13 amino acids. Trimming took 3 bases from V and 6 from J, leaving 8 bases between them. CDR3 nucleotides: TGTGCCAGCAGTTTTTTCGGGTCCGGGGAGCTGTTTTTT. Its protein is CASSFFGSGELFF.

The chain recombines TRBV4-1 with TRBJ1-2; TRBD1 might be the D (5 bases). The CDR3 extends over 15 amino acids. The V end was cut by 2 bases, the J end by 4 bases, with 14 bases between. The germline gives CDR1 MGHRA, CDR2 YSYEKL. CDR3 region: CASSQRQTGTYGYTF. The CDR3, as DNA: TGCGCCAGCAGCCAACGACAGACGGGCACCTATGGCTACACCTTC.

This clone has just a few counts. The CDR3 here is CASSAGDYGYTF. The DNA for the CDR3 is TGTGCCAGCTCTGCAGGGGACTATGGCTACACCTTC. V usage is TRBV6-5 and J usage is TRBJ1-2, with D perhaps TRBD1 (6 bases). CDR1 MNHEY and CDR2 SVGAGI come from the germline V gene. This CDR3 region has 12 residues. Trimming pared 8 bases from V and 3 bases from J, leaving 10 bases between.